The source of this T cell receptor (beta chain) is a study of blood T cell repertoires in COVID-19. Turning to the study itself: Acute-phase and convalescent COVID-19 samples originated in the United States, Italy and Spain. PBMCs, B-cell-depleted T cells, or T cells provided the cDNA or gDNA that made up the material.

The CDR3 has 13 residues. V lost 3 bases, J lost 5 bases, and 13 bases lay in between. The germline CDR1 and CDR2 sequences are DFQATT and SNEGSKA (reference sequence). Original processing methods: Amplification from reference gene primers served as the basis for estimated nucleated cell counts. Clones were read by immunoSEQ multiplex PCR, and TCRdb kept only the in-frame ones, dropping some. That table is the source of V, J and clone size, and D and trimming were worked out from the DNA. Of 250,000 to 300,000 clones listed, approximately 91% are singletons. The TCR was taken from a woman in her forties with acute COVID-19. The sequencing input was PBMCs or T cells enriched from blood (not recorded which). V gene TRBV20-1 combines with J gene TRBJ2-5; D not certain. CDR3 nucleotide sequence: TGCAGTGCTAGTGGCGGCAGCTGGGAGACCCAGTACTTC. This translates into CSASGGSWETQYF.